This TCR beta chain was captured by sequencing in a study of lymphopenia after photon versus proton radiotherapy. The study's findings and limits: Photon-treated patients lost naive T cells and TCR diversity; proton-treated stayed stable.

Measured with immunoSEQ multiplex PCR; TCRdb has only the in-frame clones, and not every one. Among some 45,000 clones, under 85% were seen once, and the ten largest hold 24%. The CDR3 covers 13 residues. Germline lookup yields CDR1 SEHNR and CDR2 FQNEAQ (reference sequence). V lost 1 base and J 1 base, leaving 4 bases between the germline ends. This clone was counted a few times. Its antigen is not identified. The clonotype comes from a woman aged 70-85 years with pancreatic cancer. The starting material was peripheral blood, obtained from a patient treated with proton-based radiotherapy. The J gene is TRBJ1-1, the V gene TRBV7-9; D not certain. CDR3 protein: CASSLDPNTEAFF. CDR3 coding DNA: TGTGCCAGCAGCTTAGACCCGAACACTGAAGCTTTCTTT.